This entry is about one T cell receptor beta chain. Its antigen remains unknown. The data were obtained in a study of tumor-infiltrating lymphocytes in primary liver carcinoma. Overall study: The five patients, who were men and women, ranged in age from 30 to 69 years. Roughly 3.5 to 8 million productive TCRbeta reads came from each sample, comparable across tissue types.

Between roughly 18 and 30 mg of unsorted bulk tissue served as the source from which RNA and DNA were co-extracted. These patients lived with chronic HBV infection and had never been treated. Looked up from germline, CDR1 is SQVTM and CDR2 is ANQGSEA. V was shortened by 2 bases and J by 4 bases, with 17 bases between the two germline ends. The CDR3 contains 15 residues. Points from the study as a whole: Among top clones, only about 7-24% appeared in all five tumor regions.

Synthesis of TCR beta cDNA was carried out from 500 ng total RNA with a constant-region primer. ARM-PCR, slightly modified, supplied the TCR beta libraries through three nested multiplex PCR rounds. TRBV1-TRBV30 forward and Cbeta reverse primers drove the first two roughly 10-cycle rounds. Via MiXCR, TCRdb re-called the multiplex PCR reads, giving one row per CDR3 protein. The sample lists some 94,000 distinct CDR3 sequences, roughly 69% occurring once. The receptor comes from a woman aged 60-70 years with primary liver carcinoma and hepatitis B virus infection. The rearrangement links TRBV29-1 to TRBJ2-5; tentative D call: TRBD2 (6 bases). Input material: liver tumor tissue from sampling region 5. The sample's subset: tumor region T5, tumor centre. The CDR3 DNA sequence: TGCAGCGTTGAACTCGGAGGGGATATTAGAGAGACCCAGTACTTC. Translation: CSVELGGDIRETQYF.